This T cell receptor (beta chain) comes out of a study of regulatory and conventional T cells in RAG deficiency. TCRdb keeps only in-frame clones here, not all; method: immunoSEQ multiplex PCR. The sample contains about 7,100 clones, around 91% of which appear only once. Looked up from germline, CDR1 is WSHSY and CDR2 is SAAADI. V lost 8 bases, J lost 0 bases, and 8 bases stayed unmatched. The CDR3 consists of 15 residues. Overall study findings and caveats: Omenn syndrome and CID/AS patients had approximately 91-fold fewer unique Treg TCR beta sequences, versus around 10-fold elsewhere. Shorter CDR3s in all patient subsets; >75% Treg-Tconv overlap in Omenn.

Details on this clone: Its antigen is still unknown.

Genomic DNA came from blood regulatory T cells gated CD4+ CD25-high CD127-low. Another study also made use of these data, one on regulatory T cells. That report adds: The PCR used 52 TRBV and 13 TRBJ primers.

The V call is TRBV10-2, the J call TRBJ2-7, with 9 bases lining up with TRBD2. The sequenced sample consisted of CD127- CD25+ CD4+ Tregs sorted from blood. This TCR was sampled from a human donor in good health. CDR3 DNA sequence: TGCGCCAGCGCAGACCCTAGCGGGGCCTCCTACGAGCAGTACTTC. It encodes CASADPSGASYEQYF.